The 23 T cell receptor beta chains below were found in one sample sequenced in a study of blood T cell repertoires in COVID-19. Sequencing used immunoSEQ multiplex PCR; TCRdb keeps in-frame clones, though not all of them. Of 270,000 or so clones listed, about 89% are singletons. The sequenced sample consisted of peripheral blood. Source of these receptors: a middle-aged man with active or convalescent COVID-19.

This rearrangement joins TRBV19 to TRBJ1-5; D gene uncertain. Germline loops: CDR1 LNHDA, CDR2 SQIVND (reference sequence). The CDR3 covers 14 residues. The V end was cut by 5 bases, the J end by 4 bases, with 12 bases between. The CDR3 loop is CASSPERLNQPQHF. Here the CDR3 DNA reads TGTGCCAGTAGTCCGGAGAGGTTAAATCAGCCCCAGCATTTT.

The V call is TRBV6-6, the J call TRBJ2-7; D gene ambiguous. The CDR3 is made up of 14 amino acids. Germline V CDR1 and CDR2: MNHNY, SVGAGI (reference sequence). The V gene lost 0 bases and the J gene lost 6 bases, with 12 bases spanning the gap. The CDR3, as DNA: TGTGCCAGCAGTTACTCGGGTATCTGGGCCGAGCAGTACTTC. Encoded protein: CASSYSGIWAEQYF.

This clone came up once. This rearrangement joins TRBV30 to TRBJ1-4; 7 nucleotides match TRBD1. CDR3 size: 13 residues. The germline gives CDR1 GTSNPN, CDR2 SVGIG (reference sequence). V was clipped by 1 base and J by 8 bases; unmatched bases: 4. The CDR3 region is CAWSDGTAEKLFF. The CDR3 DNA follows: TGTGCCTGGAGTGACGGGACAGCAGAAAAACTGTTTTTT.

This chain links TRBV6-5 with TRBJ2-1; D unresolved. The CDR3 extends over 14 amino acids. Trimming took 3 bases from V and 2 from J, leaving 8 bases between them. CDR1 is MNHEY, CDR2 SVGAGI, per germline. CDR3 in amino acids: CASSYGLAYNEQFF. The CDR3 DNA reads as TGTGCCAGCAGTTATGGGCTGGCCTACAATGAGCAGTTCTTC.

The chain links TRBV10-3 to TRBJ2-4, with TRBD1 identical over 9 bases. V shed 4 bases and J 9 bases; nucleotides not matched to a gene: 7. There are 14 residues in the CDR3. Germline V CDR1 and CDR2: ENHRY, SYGVKD. CDR3 DNA: TGTGCCATCAGTGCCCGGGACAGGGAGGGCATTCAGTACTTC. Protein: CAISARDREGIQYF.

This clone has only a few counts. The genes are TRBV6-5 and TRBJ2-7; 7 bases are a match to TRBD1. J was trimmed by 6 bases and V by 6 bases; bases with no gene match: 5. The germline V gene has CDR1 MNHEY and CDR2 SVGAGI. This CDR3 is built from 12 residues. For the CDR3, the DNA is TGTGCCAGCAGATTCACAGGGGCCGAGCAGTACTTC. As protein: CASRFTGAEQYF.

The chain combines TRBV9 with TRBJ2-5; 10 bases match TRBD2. This CDR3 contains 16 residues. The V gene's germline CDR1 is SGDLS and CDR2 YYNGEE. V was clipped by 0 bases and J by 5 bases; unmatched bases: 7. The CDR3 region has the DNA TGTGCCAGCAGCGTAGTGCCAAGCGGGAGGGGGGAGACCCAGTACTTC. Residues: CASSVVPSGRGETQYF.

The J gene is TRBJ2-3, the V gene TRBV28; TRBD1 is a possible D gene (6 bases). CDR3 length equals 16 residues. CDR1 is MDHEN, CDR2 SYDVKM, per germline. V gave up 9 bases and J gave up 0 bases, with 19 bases separating them. The CDR3 nucleotides are TGTGCCAGTAAGACCAGGGGCCTTTCTAGCACAGATACGCAGTATTTT. Its protein product is CASKTRGLSSTDTQYF.

The chain carries TRBV11-2 and TRBJ1-1; perhaps TRBD1 as D (5 bases). This CDR3 region has 12 residues. CDR1 and CDR2 from the germline V gene are SGHAT and FQNNGV. Deletions cut 7 bases from V and 1 base from J, with 7 bases between. In DNA, the CDR3 is TGTGCCAGCATGGGGGGGAACACTGAAGCTTTCTTT. Translated, it gives CASMGGNTEAFF.

This chain links TRBV5-6 with TRBJ1-1; D is ambiguous. With 4 bases removed from V and 1 base from J, the gap between germline ends came to 11 bases. Germline-derived CDR1 and CDR2 are SGHDT and YYEEEE. The CDR3 spans 14 residues. CDR3 loop: CASSAGRANTEAFF. The CDR3 DNA follows: TGTGCCAGCAGCGCCGGGAGGGCGAACACTGAAGCTTTCTTT. Full variable domain (missing parts from reference TRBV5-6 and TRBJ1-1): DAGVTQSPTHLIKTRGQQVTLRCSPKSGHDTVSWYQQALGQGPQFIFQYYEEEERQRGNFPDRFSGHQFPNYSSELNVNALLLGDSALYLCASSAGRANTEAFFGQGTRLTVV.

This chain joins TRBV6-5 and TRBJ2-7, with TRBD1 matching over 10 bases. Trimming at V came to 10 bases and at J to 4 bases, leaving 10 bases not matched to a gene. The CDR3 has 14 residues. CDR1 is MNHEY and CDR2 is SVGAGI in the germline V gene. The CDR3 region is CATVSRQGAYEQYF. CDR3 DNA sequence: TGTGCCACCGTATCCAGACAGGGGGCGTACGAGCAGTACTTC.

The rearrangement joins TRBV6-5 to TRBJ2-7, with 7 bases that match TRBD1. This CDR3 is built from 13 residues. The V gene end was trimmed by 6 bases and the J gene end by 7 bases; junction bases not matched to a gene: 9. Germline loops: CDR1 MNHEY, CDR2 SVGAGI. The CDR3 loop reads CASRPGTDREQYF. The DNA of the CDR3 is TGTGCCAGCAGGCCCGGGACAGACCGGGAGCAGTACTTC.

A remark on this clone: The sample holds other DNA sequences that translate to the same CDR3. The V call is TRBV18, the J call TRBJ2-7; 12 bases are shared with TRBD1. The V and J ends lost 0 bases and 7 bases, in that order; junction bases with no gene match: 4. The CDR3 loop spans 15 amino acids. Germline V CDR1 and CDR2: KGHSH, LQKENI. The CDR3 bases are TGTGCCAGCTCACCACCGGGACAGGGGGCGGGAGAGCAGTACTTC. Translated: CASSPPGQGAGEQYF. The variable domain in full, with the rest retrieved from reference TRBV18 and TRBJ2-7, is NAGVMQNPRHLVRRRGQEARLRCSPMKGHSHVYWYRQLPEEGLKFMVYLQKENIIDESGMPKERFSAEFPKEGPSILRIQQVVRGDSAAYFCASSPPGQGAGEQYFGPGTRLTVT.

The rearrangement links TRBV9 to TRBJ1-2; no clear D gene. CDR1 SGDLS and CDR2 YYNGEE come from the germline V gene. The V gene lost 4 bases and the J gene lost 2 bases, with 9 bases spanning the gap. This CDR3 spans 13 amino acids. The CDR3 bases are TGTGCCAGCAGCCCGGGAGGGAACTATGGCTACACCTTC. This codes for CASSPGGNYGYTF.

V usage is TRBV6-6 and J usage is TRBJ2-1, with D possibly TRBD1 on 6 matching bases. Trimming left V 6 bases short and J 11 bases short, with 17 bases between. Germline V gene sequence: CDR1 MNHNY, CDR2 SVGAGI (reference sequence). CDR3 length equals 13 residues. CDR3: CASSPTTTGQQFF. Written as DNA, the CDR3 is TGTGCCAGCAGCCCAACCACTACAGGGCAGCAGTTCTTC.

V usage is TRBV19 and J usage is TRBJ1-5; D is possibly TRBD1 (5 bases). Germline V lookup: CDR1 LNHDA, CDR2 SQIVND (reference sequence). Trimming removed 3 bases at V and 6 bases at J, with 12 bases between. The CDR3 runs 14 residues. The CDR3 is CASSIRQGGQPQHF. Written as DNA, the CDR3 is TGTGCCAGTAGTATTCGGCAGGGCGGTCAGCCCCAGCATTTT. The full variable domain, completed using reference TRBV19 and TRBJ1-5, is DGGITQSPKYLFRKEGQNVTLSCEQNLNHDAMYWYRQDPGQGLRLIYYSQIVNDFQKGDIAEGYSVSREKKESFPLTVTSAQKNPTAFYLCASSIRQGGQPQHFGDGTRLSIL.

This clone turned up a few times. V and J are TRBV5-1 and TRBJ2-5; tentative D call: TRBD2 (5 bases). Germline V CDR1 and CDR2: SGHRS, YFSETQ. This CDR3 spans 15 amino acids. Trimming stripped 0 bases from V and 4 bases from J, with 13 bases between. CDR3 coding DNA: TGCGCCAGCAGCTTGGGTGGGAGTTTAGGAGAGACCCAGTACTTC. Its translation is CASSLGGSLGETQYF.

This sequence joins TRBV7-2 and TRBJ1-3, with TRBD1 matching over 11 bases. This CDR3 is 15 amino acids long. Trimming at V came to 2 bases and at J to 8 bases, leaving 5 bases not matched to a gene. Per the germline V gene, CDR1 is SGHTA and CDR2 is FQGNSA. CDR3 bases: TGTGCCAGCAGCTTATGGACAGGGGGCATGGACACCATATATTTT. Protein sequence: CASSLWTGGMDTIYF.

This sequence joins TRBV15 and TRBJ1-2, with 10 nucleotides matching TRBD1. The CDR3 totals 14 residues. The V segment lost 8 bases and the J segment 3 bases; nucleotides outside the gene matches: 6. Looked up from germline, CDR1 is LNHNV and CDR2 is YYDKDF (reference sequence). The CDR3 DNA reads as TGTGCCACCGGAAGGACAGGGGGGGACTATGGCTACACCTTC. It specifies CATGRTGGDYGYTF.

The rearrangement joins TRBV28 to TRBJ2-5; 8 bases match TRBD1. Germline CDR1 is MDHEN and CDR2 is SYDVKM. This CDR3 spans 15 amino acids. V gave up 6 bases and J gave up 4 bases; unmatched junction bases: 10. This CDR3 reads CASSSGQGYRETQYF. In DNA form, the CDR3 reads TGTGCCAGCAGCTCTGGACAGGGCTACAGAGAGACCCAGTACTTC.

The genes are TRBV4-1 and TRBJ2-3; D is possibly TRBD2 (5 bases). Trimming took 1 base from V and 2 from J, leaving 16 bases between them. Germline CDR1 and CDR2: MGHRA and YSYEKL. CDR3 length: 17 residues. The CDR3 loop reads CASSQGSEDFDTDTQYF. CDR3 in DNA: TGCGCCAGCAGCCAAGGTAGCGAGGACTTCGACACAGATACGCAGTATTTT.

The rearrangement uses TRBV5-4 and TRBJ2-1, with 10 positions matching TRBD2. Germline CDR1 SGHNT, CDR2 YYREEE (reference sequence). V lost 0 bases and J lost 7; bases outside the gene matches: 10. CDR3 length: 17 amino acids. The CDR3: CASSLGGSGRAWNEQFF. In DNA, the CDR3 is TGTGCCAGCAGCTTGGGTGGGAGCGGGAGGGCCTGGAATGAGCAGTTCTTC.

The chain is built from TRBV19 and TRBJ2-3, with 8 positions matching TRBD2. This CDR3 region has 19 residues. Trimming cost V 3 bases and J 4 bases; bases outside gene matches: 18. The germline V gene has CDR1 LNHDA and CDR2 SQIVND (reference sequence). CDR3 loop: CASSIKFSGIHRTPDTQYF. Here the CDR3 DNA reads TGTGCCAGTAGTATCAAATTTAGCGGGATTCATAGGACGCCAGATACGCAGTATTTT.